Listed here are 20 T cell receptor beta chains from one sample, sequenced in a study of shared clonotypes between healthy human individuals (dated by TCRdb to about 2020). The method was the immunoSEQ multiplex PCR assay. The table was pulled from immuneACCESS by TCRdb, which kept in-frame rearrangements only. Such tables lose some clones; where checked, under half of the loss comes from unresolved V genes, and the rest has no known cause. The sample table lists under 2.5 million clones, under 95% of them with a count of one. The ten largest clones capture approximately 0.4% of the sample. Sequenced material: naive CD4+ T cells from PBMCs. Explained via the paper, the cell subset or site label denotes: CD45RA+ positively selected. These receptors all come from a man aged 18-30 years in good health. Some clones in this sample may be carry-over from other donors' samples.

V and J are TRBV12-5 and TRBJ1-1; D possibly corresponds to TRBD1 (6 bases). Germline V gene data show CDR1 as LGHNT and CDR2 as FRNRAP. The CDR3 is 15 amino acids. Between the trimmed V and J ends, which lost 6 bases and 1 base, there was a span of 15 bases. CDR3 loop: CASGGEMDRNTEAFF. CDR3 in DNA: TGTGCTAGTGGCGGAGAGATGGACAGGAACACTGAAGCTTTCTTT.

This chain links TRBV7-9 with TRBJ1-2; D gene uncertain. Trimming shortened V by 1 base and J by 8 bases, and 8 bases separated the two germline ends. This CDR3 has 12 amino acids. Germline V gene sequence: CDR1 SEHNR, CDR2 FQNEAQ (reference sequence). CDR3 sequence (DNA): TGTGCCAGCAGCTTAGGAGAGGGCGGCTACACCTTC. Protein product: CASSLGEGGYTF.

This chain uses TRBV18 with TRBJ2-5; the match to TRBD1 covers 8 bases. The ends lost 4 bases at V and 3 bases at J; junction bases unmatched: 10. Germline assignment: CDR1 KGHSH and CDR2 LQKENI. The CDR3 loop spans 16 amino acids. CDR3 sequence reads: CASSRSTGALKETQYF. The CDR3 DNA follows: TGTGCCAGCTCACGCTCGACAGGGGCCCTGAAAGAGACCCAGTACTTC. The entire variable domain, with the rest obtained from reference TRBV18 and TRBJ2-5, is as follows: NAGVMQNPRHLVRRRGQEARLRCSPMKGHSHVYWYRQLPEEGLKFMVYLQKENIIDESGMPKERFSAEFPKEGPSILRIQQVVRGDSAAYFCASSRSTGALKETQYFGPGTRLLVL.

V and J are TRBV6-1 and TRBJ2-7; D gene uncertain. The length of the CDR3 is 14 residues. CDR1 is MNHNS and CDR2 is SASEGT in the germline V gene. V was pared by 4 bases and J by 0 bases, with 10 bases between. The CDR3 DNA is TGTGCCAGCAGTGTCACCAGGAGCTCCTACGAGCAGTACTTC. Its translation: CASSVTRSSYEQYF.

This rearrangement joins TRBV21-1 to TRBJ2-1. TRBV21-1 is a listed pseudogene. This CDR3 has 15 residues. The CDR3 DNA sequence: TGTGCCAGCAGCCCCAAACCCGCTCAGATCGGTGAGCAGTTCTTC. Translation: CASSPKPAQIGEQFF.

The V and J genes are TRBV28 and TRBJ1-1; no clear D gene. Per germline, CDR1 MDHEN and CDR2 SYDVKM. Trimming took 8 bases from V and 6 from J, leaving 16 bases between them. There are 13 residues in the CDR3. The CDR3: CASLWVPGAEAFF. The CDR3 coding sequence is TGTGCCAGCCTATGGGTCCCCGGGGCTGAAGCTTTCTTT.

The chain couples TRBV5-1 to TRBJ2-1, with TRBD2 identical over 11 bases. The ends lost 4 bases at V and 9 bases at J; junction bases unmatched: 12. Germline CDR1 is SGHRS and CDR2 is YFSETQ. The CDR3 loop spans 16 amino acids. The CDR3 loop is CASSPLLAGDLGEQFF. The DNA of the CDR3 is TGCGCCAGCAGCCCCCTACTAGCGGGAGATCTGGGTGAGCAGTTCTTC.

The J gene is TRBJ2-2, the V gene TRBV10-1; weak D call: TRBD1 (5 bases). This CDR3 comprises 15 residues. The V end lost 4 bases, the J end lost 0 bases, and 9 bases lay between the germline ends. Germline CDR1 and CDR2: WNHNN and SYGVQD (reference sequence). The CDR3 coding sequence is TGCGCCAGCAGTGGTGACAGCGCGAACACCGGGGAGCTGTTTTTT. This encodes CASSGDSANTGELFF.

The CDR3 DNA sequence: TGCGCCAGCAGCTTGTTAGGAGAAACTAATGAAAAACTGTTTTTT. Its protein is CASSLLGETNEKLFF. The genes are TRBV5-1 and TRBJ1-4; no reliable D call. V gave up 1 base and J gave up 1 base, with 8 bases separating them. The CDR3 consists of 15 residues. In germline, CDR1 is SGHRS, CDR2 YFSETQ. Full variable domain (outside the CDR3, taken from reference TRBV5-1 and TRBJ1-4): KAGVTQTPRYLIKTRGQQVTLSCSPISGHRSVSWYQQTPGQGLQFLFEYFSETQRNKGNFPGRFSGRQFSNSRSEMNVSTLELGDSALYLCASSLLGETNEKLFFGSGTQLSVL.

The chain recombines TRBV2 with TRBJ2-7; a possible D gene is TRBD1 (7 bases). V was shortened by 8 bases and J by 1 base, with 30 bases between the two germline ends. The CDR3 has 19 amino acids. The germline V gene has CDR1 SNHLY and CDR2 FYNNEI. The CDR3 nucleotides read TGTGCCAGCGGGATCCACGAAGATAGAAGTGCAGGGGGGTCCTACGAGCAGTACTTC. Encoded protein: CASGIHEDRSAGGSYEQYF.

The chain recombines TRBV6-6 with TRBJ1-1; D gene uncertain. The CDR3 has 13 amino acids. Looked up from germline, CDR1 is MNHNY and CDR2 is SVGAGI (reference sequence). The V end lost 4 bases, the J end lost 2 bases, and 8 bases lay between the germline ends. CDR3 bases: TGTGCCAGCAGTTGGCCGTCCAACACTGAAGCTTTCTTT. Translating it yields CASSWPSNTEAFF.

The chain has TRBV28 and TRBJ2-2; D gene uncertain. This CDR3 is 15 amino acids long. Per the germline V gene, CDR1 is MDHEN and CDR2 is SYDVKM. Trimming cost V 2 bases and J 7 bases, with 14 bases left between them. Here the CDR3 reads CASSLDTLGSGELFF. The CDR3 DNA reads as TGTGCCAGCAGTTTAGACACCTTAGGAAGCGGGGAGCTGTTTTTT.

The chain combines TRBV5-1 with TRBJ2-1, with 11 bases that match TRBD2. The CDR3 runs to 15 residues. With V trimmed by 4 bases and J by 10 bases, 10 bases remained unmatched. CDR1 and CDR2 from the germline V gene are SGHRS and YFSETQ. The CDR3 DNA follows: TGCGCCAGCAGCCTAGAGGGGCTAGCGGGAGGCGAGCAGTTCTTC. This translates into CASSLEGLAGGEQFF.

The chain couples TRBV10-3 to TRBJ1-5, with D possibly being TRBD1 (6 bases). V shed 10 bases and J shed 7 bases, with 23 bases lying between them. The CDR3 runs to 15 residues. CDR1 and CDR2 from the germline V gene are ENHRY and SYGVKD. The CDR3 protein is CATKPLPGARQPQHF. The CDR3 coding sequence is TGTGCCACCAAACCGCTCCCGGGGGCTCGACAGCCCCAGCATTTT.

The J gene is TRBJ1-5, the V gene TRBV29-1, with no clear D. Per germline, CDR1 SQVTM and CDR2 ANQGSEA. The CDR3 runs to 12 residues. V was shortened by 3 bases and J by 5 bases, with 8 bases between the two germline ends. DNA for the CDR3: TGCAGCGTTGAGAACGGGGATCAGCCCCAGCATTTT. It codes for CSVENGDQPQHF.

The CDR3 coding sequence is TGTGCCAGCAAGGCGGGAGTGACCTACAATGAGCAGTTCTTC. Protein product: CASKAGVTYNEQFF. This sequence joins TRBV6-6 and TRBJ2-1, with 7 bases that match TRBD2. Germline values: CDR1 MNHNY, CDR2 SVGAGI (reference sequence). The CDR3 loop spans 14 amino acids. The junction had 5 bases not matched to a gene; V was cut back by 7 bases and J by 2 bases.

This chain connects TRBV19 to TRBJ1-4; D is possibly TRBD1 (5 bases). This CDR3 has 14 residues. Trimming shortened V by 1 base and J by 8 bases, and 11 bases separated the two germline ends. Germline V gives CDR1 LNHDA, CDR2 SQIVND (reference sequence). This CDR3 is CASSIGGTREKLFF. CDR3 DNA sequence: TGTGCCAGTAGTATAGGGGGCACACGGGAAAAACTGTTTTTT.

The chain joins TRBV6-5 to TRBJ2-3; tentative D call: TRBD2 (7 bases). Trimming cost V 8 bases and J 1 base, with 10 bases left between them. The CDR3 sequence is 13 residues long. CDR1 MNHEY and CDR2 SVGAGI come from the germline V gene. CDR3 DNA sequence: TGTGCCAGCGGGCGGGGGCGCACAGATACGCAGTATTTT. It specifies CASGRGRTDTQYF.

V gene TRBV30 combines with J gene TRBJ2-3; a possible D gene is TRBD1 (6 bases). The length of the CDR3 is 15 residues. The germline gives CDR1 GTSNPN, CDR2 SVGIG (reference sequence). Trimming stripped 2 bases from V and 6 bases from J, with 18 bases between. CDR3 DNA sequence: TGTGCCTGGAGTCTGCAGGGGACCCTCCGGGATACGCAGTATTTT. Translation: CAWSLQGTLRDTQYF.

The gene calls are TRBV9 and TRBJ2-6; tentatively, D is TRBD1 (6 bases). Germline loops: CDR1 SGDLS, CDR2 YYNGEE. The length of the CDR3 is 13 residues. The V gene lost 4 bases and the J gene lost 8 bases, with 10 bases spanning the gap. This chain's CDR3 is CASSRQVPNVLTF. Written as DNA, the CDR3 is TGTGCCAGCAGCAGACAGGTTCCCAACGTCCTGACTTTC.